The source of this T cell receptor beta chain is a study of OX40 agonist ivuxolimab in advanced cancers. With regard to the full study: Ivuxolimab was an agonistic, fully human IgG2 monoclonal antibody directed against OX40 (CD134), a costimulatory receptor. Patients were allowed to have had prior anti-PD-1, anti-PD-L1 or anti-CTLA-4 therapy, and roughly 40% of the dose-escalation patients had previously received checkpoint inhibitors. The point of sequencing TCRbeta in the periphery was to test whether ivuxolimab changed TCR sequence diversity and drove clonal T-cell expansion. Of the 50 to 55 patients in dose escalation, 19 had hepatocellular carcinoma, approximately 15 had melanoma, 9 had renal cell carcinoma and 9 had head and neck cancer. Partial responses occurred in three dose-escalation patients: two with cutaneous melanoma and one with hepatocellular carcinoma. The monotherapy dose-escalation portion (N of about 50 patients) of the phase I ivuxolimab trial is reported in the paper. Intravenous ivuxolimab was administered to patients every 2 weeks at six dose levels: 0.01, 0.1, 0.3, 1.5, 3 and 10 mg/kg. The dose-escalation cohort was 82.7% male with a mean age of roughly 60 years, ranging from roughly 20 to 80.

The CDR3 holds 16 amino acids from the cysteine to the phenylalanine. Only the CDR3 part of the read is kept: 48 bases, read in frame from the first base. CDR1 and CDR2 are drawn from the germline V gene (reference sequence): PRHDT, FYEKMQ. The trim is 6 bases for V and 3 bases for J, with a gap of 19 bases between the germline ends. For sequencing of the TCRbeta CDR3 region, genomic DNA was extracted from the sorted cells. TCRbeta CDR3 regions were sequenced using the immunoSEQ Assay. This immuneACCESS table, as held by TCRdb, lists in-frame sequences with V and J called but not all clones. Of the missing ones, under half trace to an unresolved V gene in checked studies; the others have no known cause. The sample contains about 19,000 clones, roughly 78% of them found a single time. More than 25% of the sample belongs to the ten largest clones. With respect to this clone: What antigen it recognizes has not been identified. The input lacks base qualities; no much larger clone sits a single base away.

What the study reported, not specific to this receptor: The antigen specificity of the clonally expanded peripheral T cells was not determined. In the 0.1-3.0 mg/kg groups, partial responders had among the lowest normalized peripheral clonal expansion, particularly in CD8+ T cells. On average, CD8+ T cells showed more expanded clones than CD4+ T cells after ivuxolimab. At doses from 0.1 to 3.0 mg/kg, clonal expansion was seen in both CD4+ and CD8+ blood T cells between baseline and week 6. Low levels of normalized T-cell clonal expansion were also seen in some patients who did not respond.

Patients with a history of autoimmune disease or receiving systemic immunosuppression were excluded from the trial. Peripheral blood for TCR sequencing was collected from all dose cohorts at baseline, on cycle 4 day 1, and on cycle 7 day 1. The samples were drawn from a first-in-human, open-label, multicenter phase I dose-escalation trial of ivuxolimab. Adults with locally advanced or metastatic head and neck squamous cell, hepatocellular, melanoma or renal cell carcinoma were enrolled in the trial. CD4+ and CD8+ T cells were sorted separately from peripheral blood before TCR sequencing. The specimen was CD4+ or CD8+ T cells sorted from blood, collected in a trial of the OX40 agonist ivuxolimab. This sequence originates from an adult with an advanced solid tumor such as melanoma, head and neck, liver or kidney cancer. The V gene is TRBV13 and the J gene is TRBJ2-3, with the D gene possibly TRBD1 or TRBD2, each one fitting 6 bases. The CDR3 region reads CASSSHGGGHTDTQYF. The sequenced DNA is TGTGCCAGCAGTTCTCACGGGGGCGGGCATACAGATACGCAGTATTTT.